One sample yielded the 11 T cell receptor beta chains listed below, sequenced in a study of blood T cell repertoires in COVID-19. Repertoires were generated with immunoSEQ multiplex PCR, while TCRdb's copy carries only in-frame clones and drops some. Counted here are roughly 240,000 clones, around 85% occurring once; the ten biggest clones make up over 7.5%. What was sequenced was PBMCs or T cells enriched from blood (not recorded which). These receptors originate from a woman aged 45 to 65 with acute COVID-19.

The CDR3 region is CASSYGGVYQETQYF. In nucleotides, the CDR3 is TGTGCCAGCAGTTATGGAGGGGTGTACCAAGAGACCCAGTACTTC. The V gene is TRBV6-2 or TRBV6-3, the J gene TRBJ2-5, with D maybe TRBD2 (6 bases). The CDR3 runs to 15 residues. The ends were cut back, 3 bases at V and 0 bases at J, with 11 bases in the middle. Germline loops: CDR1 MNHEY, CDR2 SVGEGT.

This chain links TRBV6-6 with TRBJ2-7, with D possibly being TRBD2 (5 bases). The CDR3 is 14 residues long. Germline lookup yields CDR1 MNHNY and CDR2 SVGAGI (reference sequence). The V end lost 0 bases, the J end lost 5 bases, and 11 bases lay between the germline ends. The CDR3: CASSYSGAGDEQYF. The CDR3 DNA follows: TGTGCCAGCAGTTACTCGGGAGCTGGGGACGAGCAGTACTTC.

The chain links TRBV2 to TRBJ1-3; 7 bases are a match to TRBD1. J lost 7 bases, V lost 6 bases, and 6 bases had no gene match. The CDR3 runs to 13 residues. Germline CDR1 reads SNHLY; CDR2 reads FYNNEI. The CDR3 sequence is CASRTGMSNTIYF. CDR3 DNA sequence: TGTGCCAGCAGGACAGGGATGAGCAACACCATATATTTT.

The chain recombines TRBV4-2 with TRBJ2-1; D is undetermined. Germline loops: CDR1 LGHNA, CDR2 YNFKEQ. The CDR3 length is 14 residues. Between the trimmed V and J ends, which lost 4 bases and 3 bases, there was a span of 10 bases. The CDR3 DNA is TGTGCCAGCAGCCCTGCTAGTCGCTACAATGAGCAGTTCTTC. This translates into CASSPASRYNEQFF.

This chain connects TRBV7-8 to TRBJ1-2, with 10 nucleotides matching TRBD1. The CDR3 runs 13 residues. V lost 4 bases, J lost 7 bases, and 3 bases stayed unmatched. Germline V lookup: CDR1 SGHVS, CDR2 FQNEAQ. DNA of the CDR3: TGTGCCAGCAGCTCCAGGACAGGGGGTGGCTACACCTTC. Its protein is CASSSRTGGGYTF.

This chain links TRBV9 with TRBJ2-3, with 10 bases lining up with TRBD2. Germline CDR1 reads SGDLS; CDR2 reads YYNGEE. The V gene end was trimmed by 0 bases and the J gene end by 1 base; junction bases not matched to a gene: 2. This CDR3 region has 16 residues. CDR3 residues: CASSVDTSGGTDTQYF. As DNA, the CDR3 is TGTGCCAGCAGCGTAGATACTAGCGGGGGCACAGATACGCAGTATTTT. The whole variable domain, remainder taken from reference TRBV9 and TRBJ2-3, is DSGVTQTPKHLITATGQRVTLRCSPRSGDLSVYWYQQSLDQGLQFLIQYYNGEERAKGNILERFSAQQFPDLHSELNLSSLELGDSALYFCASSVDTSGGTDTQYFGPGTRLTVL.

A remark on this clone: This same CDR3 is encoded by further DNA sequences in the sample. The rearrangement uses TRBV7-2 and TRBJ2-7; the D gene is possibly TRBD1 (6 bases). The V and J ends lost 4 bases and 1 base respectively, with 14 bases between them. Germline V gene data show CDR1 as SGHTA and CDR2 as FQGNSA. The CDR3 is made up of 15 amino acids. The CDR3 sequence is CASSSPGTLSYEQYF. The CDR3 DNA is TGTGCCAGCAGCTCTCCTGGGACACTGTCCTACGAGCAGTACTTC.

CDR3 coding DNA: TGCGCCAGCAGCCAAGATCGCGCCACCAATCAGCCCCAGCATTTT. Residues: CASSQDRATNQPQHF. This chain uses TRBV4-1 with TRBJ1-5; D remains ambiguous. Germline V gene lookup returns CDR1 MGHRA and CDR2 YSYEKL. The CDR3 runs to 15 residues. V lost 0 bases and J 3 bases, leaving 9 bases between the germline ends.

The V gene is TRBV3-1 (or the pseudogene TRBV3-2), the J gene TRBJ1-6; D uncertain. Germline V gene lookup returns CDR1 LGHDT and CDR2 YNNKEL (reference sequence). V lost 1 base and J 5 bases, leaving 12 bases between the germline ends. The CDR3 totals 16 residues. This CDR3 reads CASSQVVQTNNSPLHF. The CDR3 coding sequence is TGTGCCAGCAGCCAAGTAGTTCAAACTAATAATTCACCCCTCCACTTT.

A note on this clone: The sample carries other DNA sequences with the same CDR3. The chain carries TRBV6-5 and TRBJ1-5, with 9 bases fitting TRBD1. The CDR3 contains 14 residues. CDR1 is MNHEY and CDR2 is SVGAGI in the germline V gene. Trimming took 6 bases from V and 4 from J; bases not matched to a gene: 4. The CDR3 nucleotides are TGTGCCAGCAGGGGGACAGGGCGGAATCAGCCCCAGCATTTT. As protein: CASRGTGRNQPQHF.

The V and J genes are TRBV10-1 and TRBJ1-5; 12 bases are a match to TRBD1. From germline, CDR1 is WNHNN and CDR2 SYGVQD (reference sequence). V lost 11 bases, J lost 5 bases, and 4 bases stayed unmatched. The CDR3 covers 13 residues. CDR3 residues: CAGDRGHHQPQHF. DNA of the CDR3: TGCGCCGGGGACAGGGGGCATCATCAGCCCCAGCATTTT.